These 32 T cell receptor beta chains were sequenced from one sample in a study of T cell repertoires in cytomegalovirus infection. From the reads, TCRdb called clonotypes with MiXCR, one entry per CDR3 protein. This table has approximately 400,000 distinct CDR3 sequences, about a third appearing once. Specimen: PBMCs. Receptors were obtained from a human donor in good health (CMV status not recorded). Some clones in this sample may be carry-over from other donors' samples.

A word on this clonotype: The conserved phenylalanine or tryptophan is not found at the CDR3 terminus, so this likely reflects a read error. The V and J genes are TRBV15 and TRBJ2-6; TRBD1 matches at 8 bases. Unmatched junction bases numbered 5, after V lost 3 bases and J lost 1 base. The CDR3 covers 17 residues. Germline V gives CDR1 LNHNV, CDR2 YYDKDF (reference sequence). CDR3 coding DNA: TGTGCCACCAGCAGTGGGGACAGGCCATCTGGGGCCAACGTCCTGACTTTA. Translation gives CATSSGDRPSGANVLTL.

V is TRBV24-1 and J is TRBJ1-2, with TRBD1 as a possible D gene (5 bases). Trimming stripped 2 bases from V and 2 bases from J, with 8 bases between. Germline V CDR1 and CDR2: KGHDR, SFDVKD. The CDR3 extends over 14 amino acids. This chain's CDR3 is CATSDSGLNYGYTF. In DNA form, the CDR3 reads TGTGCCACCAGTGATTCGGGACTGAACTATGGCTACACCTTC.

On this clonotype: At one end, the junction sequence differs from germline, possibly due to a read error. The chain couples TRBV4-1 to TRBJ2-2, with 10 nucleotides matching TRBD1. Germline V gene sequence: CDR1 MGHRA, CDR2 YSYEKL. The CDR3 is 16 residues long. The CDR3 DNA reads as TGCTCCAGCAGTCTCCGACAGGGGGCGCCCACCGGGGAGCTGTTTTTT. It translates to CSSSLRQGAPTGELFF.

The chain couples TRBV7-3 to TRBJ1-2; TRBD1 matches at 9 bases. This CDR3 contains 14 residues. In germline, CDR1 is SGHTA, CDR2 FQGTGA. With V trimmed by 6 bases and J by 6 bases, 8 bases remained unmatched. The CDR3: CASSRTGTGNGYTF. CDR3 sequence (DNA): TGTGCCAGCAGTAGGACCGGGACAGGGAATGGCTACACCTTC. Looking up the rest from reference TRBV7-3 and TRBJ1-2 gives the full variable domain: GAGVSQTPSNKVTEKGKYVELRCDPISGHTALYWYRQSLGQGPEFLIYFQGTGAADDSGLPNDRFFAVRPEGSVSTLKIQRTERGDSAVYLCASSRTGTGNGYTFGSGTRLTVV.

This chain connects TRBV7-6 to TRBJ2-1, with TRBD1 identical over 10 bases. Trimming removed 10 bases from V and 3 bases from J; junction bases left unmatched: 9. Germline CDR1 is SGHVS and CDR2 is FNYEAQ. This CDR3 spans 15 amino acids. CDR3 sequence (DNA): TGTGCCATCTTAGCCGGGACAGGGGACTACAATGAGCAGTTCTTC. It codes for CAILAGTGDYNEQFF.

In its sample, this clonotype was seen a few times. The chain combines TRBV28 with TRBJ2-1, with D uncertain. The CDR3 is made up of 15 amino acids. CDR1 is MDHEN, CDR2 SYDVKM, per germline. The V end was cut by 6 bases, the J end by 0 bases, with 12 bases between. CDR3 in DNA: TGTGCCAGCAGAACACCCCGTTCCTCCTACAATGAGCAGTTCTTC. Translation: CASRTPRSSYNEQFF.

V gene TRBV6-2 or TRBV6-3 combines with J gene TRBJ1-1; D ambiguous. Germline V CDR1 and CDR2: MNHEY, SVGEGT. This CDR3 region has 12 residues. Between the trimmed V and J ends, which lost 2 bases and 8 bases, there was a span of 9 bases. In DNA form, the CDR3 reads TGTGCCAGCAGTTACCCGGTTCCCGAAGCTTTCTTT. Translated: CASSYPVPEAFF.

This clonotype was picked up a small number of times. The chain carries TRBV29-1 and TRBJ1-1, with D tentatively TRBD1 (5 bases). V shed 7 bases and J shed 4 bases, with 19 bases lying between them. The CDR3 runs to 14 residues. Germline assignment: CDR1 SQVTM and CDR2 ANQGSEA. This CDR3 reads CSAERGRGLTEAFF. The CDR3 nucleotides read TGCAGCGCCGAACGAGGGAGGGGACTCACTGAAGCTTTCTTT.

This clonotype was observed a few times. The V call is TRBV15, the J call TRBJ2-7, with TRBD2 as a possible D gene (5 bases). The CDR3 has 16 residues. Germline loops: CDR1 LNHNV, CDR2 YYDKDF (reference sequence). Trimming removed 1 base from V and 0 bases from J, with 13 bases in between. The CDR3 bases are TGTGCCACCAGCAGAGGTACAGCGGTAAACTCCTACGAGCAGTACTTC. It codes for CATSRGTAVNSYEQYF. Based on the CDR3 plus reference TRBV15 and TRBJ2-7, the full variable domain is DAMVIQNPRYQVTQFGKPVTLSCSQTLNHNVMYWYQQKSSQAPKLLFHYYDKDFNNEADTPDNFQSRRPNTSFCFLDIRSPGLGDTAMYLCATSRGTAVNSYEQYFGPGTRLTVT.

This clonotype appeared many times. This rearrangement joins TRBV7-9 to TRBJ2-2; 7 nucleotides align to TRBD2. The CDR3 totals 16 residues. Germline V gene data show CDR1 as SEHNR and CDR2 as FQNEAQ (reference sequence). V trimming: 5 bases; J trimming: 4 bases; junction bases outside the gene matches: 10. CDR3 loop: CASSPGLVVGTGELFF. CDR3 in DNA: TGTGCCAGCAGCCCCGGACTAGTCGTGGGCACCGGGGAGCTGTTTTTT.

This clonotype was recorded at least ten times. The chain links TRBV7-8 to TRBJ1-2, with TRBD1 matching 7 bases. Losses at the gene ends were 5 bases for V and 8 bases for J; bases not matched to a gene: 11. Germline values: CDR1 SGHVS, CDR2 FQNEAQ. This CDR3 region has 14 residues. CDR3 region: CASSQVGTDSGYTF. Here the CDR3 DNA reads TGTGCCAGCAGCCAGGTTGGGACAGACTCGGGCTACACCTTC.

The V call is TRBV19, the J call TRBJ2-3; TRBD2 matches 7 bases. The CDR3 runs to 16 residues. Germline lookup yields CDR1 LNHDA and CDR2 SQIVND (reference sequence). V trimming: 4 bases; J trimming: 0 bases; junction bases outside the gene matches: 7. The CDR3 DNA is TGTGCCAGTAGTAGCTCACCTAGCGGTAGCACAGATACGCAGTATTTT. It translates to CASSSSPSGSTDTQYF.

This sequence joins TRBV28 and TRBJ1-5, with TRBD1 as a possible D gene (5 bases). This CDR3 has 15 amino acids. Trimming removed 3 bases at V and 7 bases at J, with 16 bases between. From germline, CDR1 is MDHEN and CDR2 SYDVKM. The CDR3, as DNA: TGTGCCAGCAGTTTGGAAGGATGGGGGAAGCAGCCCCAGCATTTT. Translated: CASSLEGWGKQPQHF.

The chain couples TRBV18 to TRBJ1-5, with TRBD1 identical over 10 bases. The CDR3 covers 17 residues. Losses at the gene ends were 2 bases for V and 7 bases for J; bases not matched to a gene: 11. Per the germline V gene, CDR1 is KGHSH and CDR2 is LQKENI. CDR3 sequence: CASSPRSRDRGPQPQHF. CDR3 sequence (DNA): TGTGCCAGCTCACCAAGGTCCCGAGACAGGGGGCCACAGCCCCAGCATTTT.

The chain carries TRBV28 and TRBJ1-2; 12 nucleotides agree with TRBD1. The CDR3 has 18 residues. Unmatched junction bases numbered 14, after V lost 2 bases and J lost 7 bases. Germline assignment: CDR1 MDHEN and CDR2 SYDVKM. As DNA, the CDR3 is TGTGCCAGCAGTTTAGTTGCGGGGACAGGGGGCGCGGTTCCTGGCTACACCTTC. Its protein product is CASSLVAGTGGAVPGYTF.

The rearrangement links TRBV7-9 to TRBJ2-5; perhaps TRBD1 as D (5 bases). The V end lost 5 bases, the J end lost 3 bases, and 22 bases lay between the germline ends. Germline V lookup: CDR1 SEHNR, CDR2 FQNEAQ (reference sequence). There are 17 residues in the CDR3. The CDR3 bases are TGTGCCAGCAGCCAATTAGGGCTCACAGGCTCAGAAGAGACCCAGTACTTC. Translating gives CASSQLGLTGSEETQYF. Full variable domain (rest looked up from reference TRBV7-9 and TRBJ2-5): DTGVSQNPRHKITKRGQNVTFRCDPISEHNRLYWYRQTLGQGPEFLTYFQNEAQLEKSRLLSDRFSAERPKGSFSTLEIQRTEQGDSAMYLCASSQLGLTGSEETQYFGPGTRLLVL.

With respect to this clonotype: It may be a read error: a sequence one base away is much more abundant. The CDR3 reads CASSISDTISGKTIYF. The CDR3 DNA sequence: TGTGCCAGTAGTATATCGGACACGATCTCTGGAAAGACCATATATTTT. The chain recombines TRBV19 with TRBJ1-3; the D gene is possibly TRBD1 (5 bases). Germline V gene sequence: CDR1 LNHDA, CDR2 SQIVND (reference sequence). CDR3 size: 16 residues.

In the case of this clonotype: The CDR3 end shows no conserved phenylalanine or tryptophan, and so a read error is likely. This chain joins TRBV11-2 and TRBJ2-7, with a weak D call TRBD1 (5 bases). Germline assignment: CDR1 SGHAT and CDR2 FQNNGV. This CDR3 is built from 15 residues. V lost 5 bases, J lost 3 bases, and 17 bases lay in between. The CDR3 reads CASSPSDSKDYEQYL. The CDR3 DNA reads TGTGCCAGCAGCCCAAGTGACAGTAAAGACTACGAGCAGTACCTC.

CDR3 sequence: CAWSVSGFDGYTF. The CDR3 nucleotides are TGTGCCTGGAGTGTGTCAGGGTTCGATGGCTACACCTTC. The V call is TRBV30, the J call TRBJ1-2, with D possibly matching TRBD1 (5 bases). The germline gives CDR1 GTSNPN, CDR2 SVGIG (reference sequence). CDR3 length equals 13 residues. V shed 0 bases and J shed 6 bases, with 11 bases lying between them.

This clonotype was counted at least ten times. CDR3 residues: CASSSGASGGRDTQYF. The CDR3, as DNA: TGTGCCAGCAGCTCCGGGGCTAGCGGGGGGCGAGATACGCAGTATTTT. The chain is built from TRBV7-8 and TRBJ2-3, with 11 positions matching TRBD2. Trimming at V came to 4 bases and at J to 5 bases, leaving 8 bases not matched to a gene. Germline loops: CDR1 SGHVS, CDR2 FQNEAQ. The CDR3 is 16 amino acids.

V and J are TRBV7-8 and TRBJ2-2; 7 bases map to TRBD1. CDR1 and CDR2 (germline): SGHVS, FQNEAQ. Trimming cost V 5 bases and J 8 bases; bases outside gene matches: 8. The CDR3 consists of 14 residues. The chain's CDR3 is CASSQLQGTGELFF. CDR3 bases: TGTGCCAGCAGCCAATTACAGGGGACGGGGGAGCTGTTTTTT. Drawing the rest from reference TRBV7-8 and TRBJ2-2, the complete variable domain is GAGVSQSPRYKVAKRGQDVALRCDPISGHVSLFWYQQALGQGPEFLTYFQNEAQLDKSGLPSDRFFAERPEGSVSTLKIQRTQQEDSAVYLCASSQLQGTGELFFGEGSRLTVL.

This clonotype was recorded at least ten times. The chain combines TRBV7-6 with TRBJ1-3, with 7 bases lining up with TRBD1. V shed 5 bases and J 4 bases; nucleotides not matched to a gene: 11. Germline loops: CDR1 SGHVS, CDR2 FNYEAQ. This CDR3 region has 16 residues. DNA of the CDR3: TGTGCCAGCAGCCTCATGGCGACAGGGCTAGGAAACACCATATATTTT. This encodes CASSLMATGLGNTIYF. Based on the CDR3 plus reference TRBV7-6 and TRBJ1-3, the full variable domain is GAGVSQSPRYKVTKRGQDVALRCDPISGHVSLYWYRQALGQGPEFLTYFNYEAQQDKSGLPNDRFSAERPEGSISTLTIQRTEQRDSAMYRCASSLMATGLGNTIYFGEGSWLTVV.

Ten or more counts support this clonotype. This chain uses TRBV6-1 with TRBJ2-5; TRBD1 is a possible D gene (6 bases). Germline CDR1 and CDR2: MNHNS and SASEGT. The V gene lost 6 bases and the J gene lost 1 base, with 9 bases spanning the gap. The CDR3 is 13 amino acids. The CDR3 DNA follows: TGTGCCAGCAGCCAGGGGATCCAAGAGACCCAGTACTTC. Its protein is CASSQGIQETQYF.

The gene calls are TRBV6-1 and TRBJ2-7; 10 bases are shared with TRBD2. CDR3 length: 14 amino acids. V dropped 7 bases and J dropped 5; count of bases not matched to a gene: 8. CDR1 is MNHNS, CDR2 SASEGT, per germline. DNA of the CDR3: TGTGCCAGCACCACACTAGCGGGGAATCACGAGCAGTACTTC. Its translation is CASTTLAGNHEQYF.

This clonotype was picked up a small number of times. V usage is TRBV5-1 and J usage is TRBJ1-1; tentatively, D is TRBD1 (6 bases). Looked up from germline, CDR1 is SGHRS and CDR2 is YFSETQ. This CDR3 has 13 residues. The germline V and J ends were trimmed by 1 base and 4 bases, with 8 bases remaining between them. The CDR3 here is CASSLTGITEAFF. CDR3 nucleotide sequence: TGCGCCAGCAGCTTGACAGGGATCACTGAAGCTTTCTTT.

This clonotype was counted many times. The genes are TRBV7-2 and TRBJ2-3, with 14 positions matching TRBD2. The CDR3 contains 17 residues. From germline, CDR1 is SGHTA and CDR2 FQGNSA. V shed 5 bases, J shed 5 bases, and the junction held 9 bases outside the gene matches. CDR3 DNA: TGTGCCAGCAGCCCGACTAGCGGGGGGGCAAAGGGAGATACGCAGTATTTT. Encoded protein: CASSPTSGGAKGDTQYF.

This clonotype was seen at least ten times. This chain connects TRBV12-3 or TRBV12-4 to TRBJ2-7; D ambiguous. V was cut by 6 bases and J by 6 bases, with 12 bases left in between. The CDR3 contains 12 residues. The CDR3 DNA reads TGTGCCAGCAGCCTTGCGTGGGGCGAGCAGTACTTC. Protein product: CASSLAWGEQYF.

Ten or more counts support this clonotype. The rearrangement uses TRBV20-1 and TRBJ2-2; 7 nucleotides match TRBD1. The CDR3 is 15 amino acids. Losses at the gene ends were 0 bases for V and 6 bases for J; bases not matched to a gene: 7. Looked up from germline, CDR1 is DFQATT and CDR2 is SNEGSKA (reference sequence). The CDR3 spells CSARDSRGRSGELFF. CDR3 DNA sequence: TGCAGTGCTAGAGACTCTAGGGGGCGATCCGGGGAGCTGTTTTTT.

The rearrangement uses TRBV28 and TRBJ2-1, with 14 positions matching TRBD2. V shed 5 bases, J shed 5 bases, and the junction held 14 bases outside the gene matches. Per the germline V gene, CDR1 is MDHEN and CDR2 is SYDVKM. The CDR3 covers 19 residues. The CDR3 nucleotides read TGTGCCAGCAGTCAATTGGGCCTGACTAGCGGGGGGGGCAACAATGAGCAGTTCTTC. Protein product: CASSQLGLTSGGGNNEQFF.

The gene calls are TRBV5-6 and TRBJ2-3; a possible D gene is TRBD1 (6 bases). The CDR3 length is 16 residues. Trimming pared 4 bases from V and 5 bases from J, leaving 20 bases between. CDR1 and CDR2 from the germline V gene are SGHDT and YYEEEE. CDR3 nucleotide sequence: TGTGCCAGCAGCCACGGGACAATTACTGTAAAAGATACGCAGTATTTT. It translates to CASSHGTITVKDTQYF.

This clonotype was counted ten times or more. The chain joins TRBV7-2 to TRBJ1-2; possibly TRBD1 for D (5 bases). The V gene's germline CDR1 is SGHTA and CDR2 FQGNSA. Trimming removed 5 bases at V and 6 bases at J, with 16 bases between. The CDR3 covers 14 residues. As DNA, the CDR3 is TGTGCCAGCAGCCCACCTAGGGGCGTGAATGGCTACACCTTC. This sequence encodes CASSPPRGVNGYTF.

The gene calls are TRBV12-3 or TRBV12-4 and TRBJ1-4; D ambiguous. Trimming shortened V by 0 bases and J by 10 bases, and 9 bases separated the two germline ends. CDR3 length equals 13 residues. This CDR3 is CASSLAYSGKLFF. The CDR3 DNA is TGTGCCAGCAGTTTAGCGTATTCCGGAAAACTGTTTTTT.